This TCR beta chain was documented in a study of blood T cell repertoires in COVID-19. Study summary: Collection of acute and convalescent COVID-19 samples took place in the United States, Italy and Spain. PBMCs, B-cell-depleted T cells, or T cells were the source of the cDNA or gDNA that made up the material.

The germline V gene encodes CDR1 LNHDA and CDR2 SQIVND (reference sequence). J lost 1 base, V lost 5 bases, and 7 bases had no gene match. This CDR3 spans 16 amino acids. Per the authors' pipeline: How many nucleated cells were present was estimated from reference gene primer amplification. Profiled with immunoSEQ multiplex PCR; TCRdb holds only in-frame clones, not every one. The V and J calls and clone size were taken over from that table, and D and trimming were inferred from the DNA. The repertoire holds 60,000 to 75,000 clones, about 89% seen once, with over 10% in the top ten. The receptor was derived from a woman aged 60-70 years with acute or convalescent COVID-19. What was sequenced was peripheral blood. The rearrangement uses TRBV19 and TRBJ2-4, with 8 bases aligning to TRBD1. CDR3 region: CASSQGARLAKNIQYF. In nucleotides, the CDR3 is TGTGCCAGTAGTCAGGGGGCCAGGTTGGCCAAAAACATTCAGTACTTC.